The 15 T cell receptor beta chains below all came from one sample that was sequenced in a study of T cells in Graves' hyperthyroidism and ophthalmopathy. Researchers amplified the TCR beta CDR3 regions from RNA transcripts. The HTBI primer set served for first-round RT-PCR of the TCR CDR3. TCRdb re-called the multiplex PCR reads with MiXCR, one entry per CDR3 protein. The table includes some 320,000 distinct CDR3 sequences, roughly an eighth detected once. The sequencing input was blood. All receptors come from a woman aged 40 to 50 with Graves' ophthalmopathy.

This clonotype has more than one count but fewer than ten. The chain carries TRBV5-1 and TRBJ1-6, with D perhaps matching TRBD1 (5 bases). The CDR3 contains 12 residues. Germline values: CDR1 SGHRS, CDR2 YFSETQ. With 4 bases removed from V and 10 bases from J, the gap between germline ends came to 9 bases. The CDR3 protein is CASSRGSSPLHF. The CDR3 DNA is TGCGCCAGCAGCAGGGGATCGTCACCCCTCCACTTT.

This clonotype occurred many times. The chain joins TRBV6-1 to TRBJ1-2, with TRBD1 matching 8 bases. Germline V CDR1 and CDR2: MNHNS, SASEGT. V lost 6 bases, J lost 8 bases, and 8 bases stayed unmatched. This CDR3 has 13 amino acids. CDR3 amino acids: CASRSQDRVGYTF. In DNA form, the CDR3 reads TGTGCCAGCAGATCTCAGGACAGGGTAGGCTACACCTTC.

The gene calls are TRBV30 and TRBJ2-1; D is possibly TRBD2 (7 bases). The CDR3 totals 15 residues. Trimming left V 5 bases short and J 7 bases short, with 21 bases between. Per the germline V gene, CDR1 is GTSNPN and CDR2 is SVGIG (reference sequence). This CDR3 is CAWEGEGGSWNEQFF. CDR3 DNA sequence: TGTGCCTGGGAAGGGGAGGGGGGCTCGTGGAATGAGCAGTTCTTC.

This clonotype occurred many times. The chain is built from TRBV29-1 and TRBJ1-2; no reliable D call. Looked up from germline, CDR1 is SQVTM and CDR2 is ANQGSEA. This CDR3 has 12 residues. V lost 1 base, J lost 6 bases, and 9 bases lay in between. The CDR3 region has the DNA TGCAGCGTTGAAGCATTGGGGAATGGCTACACCTTC. Amino acid sequence: CSVEALGNGYTF.

In this sample, this clonotype turned up many times. A junction end diverges from the germline sequence, so it may reflect a read error. The J gene is TRBJ1-5, the V gene TRBV27; TRBD1 is a possible D gene (5 bases). The germline CDR1 and CDR2 sequences are MNHEY and SMNVEV (reference sequence). CDR3 size: 11 residues. The CDR3 coding sequence is TGTGCCAGCAGTTTGCGACAGCTCCAGCATTTT. Its translation is CASSLRQLQHF.

This clonotype was seen only once. This may be a read error, as it is one base from a much larger clone. The missing conserved phenylalanine or tryptophan at the end of this CDR3 makes a read error likely. The rearrangement joins TRBV15 to TRBJ2-7; D remains unclear. The V gene's germline CDR1 is LNHNV and CDR2 YYDKDF (reference sequence). V was clipped by 0 bases and J by 0 bases, with 9 bases between them. The CDR3 covers 15 residues. The CDR3 DNA is TGTGCCACCAGCAGAGACAGACTGAACTCCTACGAGCAGTACTCC. This gives the protein CATSRDRLNSYEQYS.

The chain uses TRBV5-6 and TRBJ2-2; D ambiguous. Trimming took 2 bases from V and 0 from J, leaving 5 bases between them. This CDR3 has 14 residues. Looked up from germline, CDR1 is SGHDT and CDR2 is YYEEEE. CDR3 DNA sequence: TGTGCCAGCAGCTTCCGTACGAACACCGGGGAGCTGTTTTTT. Translation gives CASSFRTNTGELFF.

This clonotype has at least ten counts. J is TRBJ2-7 and V is TRBV10-3, with 10 positions matching TRBD2. Per germline, CDR1 ENHRY and CDR2 SYGVKD. V lost 0 bases and J lost 3; bases outside the gene matches: 2. The CDR3 extends over 15 amino acids. CDR3 bases: TGTGCCATCAGTGAGTCGGTAGCGGGGGGCTACGAGCAGTACTTC. Its translation is CAISESVAGGYEQYF.

Ten or more counts support this clonotype. The chain joins TRBV6-1 to TRBJ1-4; 7 positions agree with TRBD1. V was pared by 2 bases and J by 8 bases, with 8 bases of the junction left unmatched. This CDR3 comprises 15 residues. CDR1 is MNHNS and CDR2 is SASEGT in the germline V gene. The CDR3 DNA reads TGTGCCAGCAGTGAAAGCGGGGACAGTCTCGAAAAACTGTTTTTT. It translates to CASSESGDSLEKLFF.

This clonotype came up many times. The rearrangement uses TRBV6-1 and TRBJ2-5; 8 bases align to TRBD2. From germline, CDR1 is MNHNS and CDR2 SASEGT. The CDR3 is made up of 16 amino acids. The trim removed 4 bases at V and 1 base at J, leaving 8 bases unmatched. The CDR3 loop reads CASSVRGGRIQETQYF. The DNA for the CDR3 is TGTGCCAGCAGTGTACGGGGCGGGAGGATCCAAGAGACCCAGTACTTC.

Ten or more counts support this clonotype. The J gene is TRBJ2-5, the V gene TRBV20-1; 14 bases match TRBD2. This CDR3 has 14 residues. Germline trimming cut 5 bases from V and 4 bases from J; bases unmatched to any gene: 3. Germline CDR1 DFQATT, CDR2 SNEGSKA (reference sequence). The CDR3 coding sequence is TGCAGTGCTTTCGGGACTAGCGGGGGAGAGACCCAGTACTTC. This gives the protein CSAFGTSGGETQYF.

V and J are TRBV4-2 and TRBJ2-5; perhaps TRBD1 as D (6 bases). V was shortened by 3 bases and J by 5 bases, with 16 bases between the two germline ends. Germline assignment: CDR1 LGHNA and CDR2 YNFKEQ. The CDR3 runs to 15 residues. CDR3 region: CASSQKTGFGETQYF. The CDR3 bases are TGTGCCAGCAGCCAGAAGACAGGCTTCGGGGAGACCCAGTACTTC.

In its sample, this clonotype was seen many times. V is TRBV6-1 and J is TRBJ2-1; 8 positions match TRBD2. This CDR3 contains 13 residues. After removal of 5 bases from V and 7 bases from J, the junction contained 4 bases not matched to a gene. Germline V lookup: CDR1 MNHNS, CDR2 SASEGT. The CDR3 sequence: CASSPPGGNEQFF. CDR3 sequence (DNA): TGTGCCAGCAGTCCCCCGGGGGGGAATGAGCAGTTCTTC.

This clonotype was counted many times. The V and J genes are TRBV2 and TRBJ1-1, with D maybe TRBD1 (6 bases). V was cut by 8 bases and J by 2 bases, with 15 bases left in between. CDR1 is SNHLY, CDR2 FYNNEI, per germline. The CDR3 loop spans 14 amino acids. The CDR3 DNA sequence: TGTGCCAGCTGCCCCCGGGACACCAACACTGAAGCTTTCTTT. It encodes CASCPRDTNTEAFF.

This clonotype was seen repeatedly, ten times or more. V usage is TRBV6-1 and J usage is TRBJ1-1; D is unresolved. The CDR3 runs to 15 residues. Trimming stripped 7 bases from V and 1 base from J, with 16 bases between. CDR1 is MNHNS and CDR2 is SASEGT in the germline V gene. The CDR3 is CASTQTERWNTEAFF. CDR3 sequence (DNA): TGTGCCAGCACCCAAACGGAGAGGTGGAACACTGAAGCTTTCTTT.